The rows below give T cell receptor beta chains drawn from one sample of a study of CD4 T cells in relation to SARS-CoV-2 and coronaviruses. Assay: immunoSEQ multiplex PCR; the TCRdb copy retains only in-frame clones and omits some. This sample yields 50,000 to 65,000 clones, of which 92% are seen a single time; approximately 0.4% belongs to the top ten. The sample taken for sequencing was naive CD4+ T cells from PBMCs. These receptors were collected from an adult with COVID-19. Each CDR3 is given with its conserved first and last residue. D genes are given only for firm matches. Clone sizes are given selectively: once, few, many, or a class where the clone is expanded.

j_call d_call v_call clone_size cdr3_nt cdr3_aa
TRBJ1-4 - TRBV15 - TGTGCCACCAGCAGATCTCCGATTAAGGAAAAACTGTTTTTT CATSRSPIKEKLFF
TRBJ1-2 - TRBV30 few TGTGCCTGGAGTAGGGGTAACTATGGCTACACCTTC CAWSRGNYGYTF
TRBJ2-6 - TRBV30 - TGTGCCTGGAATAGGGGCGCAGGCTCTGGGGCCAACGTCCTGACTTTC CAWNRGAGSGANVLTF
TRBJ2-7 TRBD1 TRBV6-2/TRBV6-3 once TGTGCCAGCAGTGGGTACAGGGGGCAAAACTACGAGCAGTACTTC CASSGYRGQNYEQYF
TRBJ2-2 - TRBV18 - TGTGCCAGCTCACTACAATCCGGGACTTACAACACCGGGGAGCTGTTTTTT CASSLQSGTYNTGELFF
TRBJ2-3 - TRBV2 - TGTGCCAGCAGTGAAGCGCTTAGGACAGATACGCAGTATTTT CASSEALRTDTQYF
TRBJ1-5 TRBD1 TRBV19 - TGTGCCAGTAGGACGACAGGGGTGTATAGCAATCAGCCCCAGCATTTT CASRTTGVYSNQPQHF
TRBJ2-1 - TRBV7-9 - TGTGCCAGCAGCTCAAGGATGCGGGAGCAGTTCTTC CASSSRMREQFF
TRBJ2-7 - TRBV12-2 - TGTGCAAGTCGCTTAGCGCGCAGCGGGAGGACGGCCTACGAGCAGTACTTC CASRLARSGRTAYEQYF
TRBJ2-1 - TRBV20-1 - TGCAGTGCGCCGGGACCTTCGGAGCAGTTCTTC CSAPGPSEQFF
TRBJ2-3 - TRBV4-3 once TGCGCCAGCAGCCAAGTCGCGGGATTAAGCACAGATACGCAGTATTTT CASSQVAGLSTDTQYF
TRBJ2-7 - TRBV11-3 - TGTGCCAGCAGCTTAGGAGCGAACTCCTACGAGCAGTACTTC CASSLGANSYEQYF
TRBJ1-4 - TRBV4-1 - TGCGCCAGCAGCCAAGCTGGGGGGGAAAAACTGTTTTTT CASSQAGGEKLFF
TRBJ2-3 TRBD2 TRBV9 - TGTGCCAGCAGCGTCGGGGGGGTGGCAGATACGCAGTATTTT CASSVGGVADTQYF
TRBJ1-5 - TRBV19 - TGTGCCAGTAGTATGGGTGGAGGAATCCAGCATTTT CASSMGGGIQHF
TRBJ2-7 - TRBV7-8 - TGTGCCAGCAGCTTAGGTTCTTGGACTAGGGGGTACGAGCAGTACTTC CASSLGSWTRGYEQYF
TRBJ2-3 TRBD2 TRBV15 - TGTGCCACCAGCAGAGGTGGGACTAGCGGGGGTACAGATACGCAGTATTTT CATSRGGTSGGTDTQYF
TRBJ2-1 TRBD2 TRBV30 - TGTGCCTGGCTGACTAGCGGGGCCAACAATGAGCAGTTCTTC CAWLTSGANNEQFF
TRBJ1-5 - TRBV2 few TGTGCCAGCAGTGGCCAGGGCAATCAGCCCCAGCATTTT CASSGQGNQPQHF
TRBJ2-3 - TRBV5-1 - TGCGCCAGCGGTTACGGAGATACGCAGTATTTT CASGYGDTQYF
TRBJ2-7 - TRBV24-1 - TGTGCCACCAGTGATGGGGGATACGAGCAGTACTTC CATSDGGYEQYF
TRBJ2-7 TRBD2 TRBV10-2 - TGCGCCAGCAGTCAGGCTAGCGGGAGATATAGCTCCTACGAGCAGTACTTC CASSQASGRYSSYEQYF
TRBJ1-2 TRBD1 TRBV27 - TGTGCCAGCAGTTTAAACCGGGACAGTAGCGGCTACACCTTC CASSLNRDSSGYTF
TRBJ1-4 TRBD1 TRBV5-4 - TGTGCCAGCAGCGTGGGACAGGGGGCGCGTACTAATGAAAAACTGTTTTTT CASSVGQGARTNEKLFF
TRBJ2-6 - TRBV6-4 - TGTGCCAGCAGAGGGCCTGGGGCCAACGTCCTGACTTTC CASRGPGANVLTF
TRBJ2-1 TRBD1 TRBV19 - TGTGCCAGTACCAAACTCCGGGACAGCAACAATGAGCAGTTCTTC CASTKLRDSNNEQFF
TRBJ2-1 - TRBV27 - TGTGCCAGCAGTTTCGATACGGTTGAGCAGTTCTTC CASSFDTVEQFF
TRBJ2-1 - TRBV12-2 medium-sized TGTGCAAGTCGCGTTCGTGGGCCGCGTTACAATGAGCAGTTCTTC CASRVRGPRYNEQFF
TRBJ1-5 - TRBV6-2/TRBV6-3 - TGTGCCAGCAGTTCCCCGAGGGGCGCGTGGAATCAGCCCCAGCATTTT CASSSPRGAWNQPQHF
TRBJ2-3 - TRBV15 - TGTGCCACCAGCAGAGATCCCGGGACAGATACGCAGTATTTT CATSRDPGTDTQYF
TRBJ2-7 - TRBV27 - TGTGCCAGCAGTCAGAATTATCAGAGCTTACCATACGAGCAGTACTTC CASSQNYQSLPYEQYF
TRBJ1-6 - TRBV6-1 - TGTGCCAGCAGTGAAGTGACCCCGAGCGTCCCCCTCCACTTT CASSEVTPSVPLHF